This T cell receptor (beta chain) was retrieved from a study of blood T cell repertoires in COVID-19. In the original processing: How many nucleated cells were present was estimated from reference gene primer amplification. Some clones are missing from TCRdb's copy, which holds only in-frame ones; the method was immunoSEQ multiplex PCR. D and trimming were read from the DNA, whereas the V and J calls and clone size are those reported in that table. The data show fewer than 300,000 clones, 80% to 90% seen once. The CDR3 consists of 13 residues. Germline trimming cut 6 bases from V and 8 bases from J; bases unmatched to any gene: 7. Germline loops: CDR1 SNHLY, CDR2 FYNNEI.

The chain combines TRBV2 with TRBJ1-2, with TRBD1 matching 9 bases. The sequence came from a woman between 25 and 40 years old who had recovered from COVID-19. The specimen sequenced was PBMCs or T cells enriched from blood (not recorded which). DNA for the CDR3: TGTGCCAGCAGAGACAGGGGGGGGAGAGGCTACACCTTC. Translated: CASRDRGGRGYTF.